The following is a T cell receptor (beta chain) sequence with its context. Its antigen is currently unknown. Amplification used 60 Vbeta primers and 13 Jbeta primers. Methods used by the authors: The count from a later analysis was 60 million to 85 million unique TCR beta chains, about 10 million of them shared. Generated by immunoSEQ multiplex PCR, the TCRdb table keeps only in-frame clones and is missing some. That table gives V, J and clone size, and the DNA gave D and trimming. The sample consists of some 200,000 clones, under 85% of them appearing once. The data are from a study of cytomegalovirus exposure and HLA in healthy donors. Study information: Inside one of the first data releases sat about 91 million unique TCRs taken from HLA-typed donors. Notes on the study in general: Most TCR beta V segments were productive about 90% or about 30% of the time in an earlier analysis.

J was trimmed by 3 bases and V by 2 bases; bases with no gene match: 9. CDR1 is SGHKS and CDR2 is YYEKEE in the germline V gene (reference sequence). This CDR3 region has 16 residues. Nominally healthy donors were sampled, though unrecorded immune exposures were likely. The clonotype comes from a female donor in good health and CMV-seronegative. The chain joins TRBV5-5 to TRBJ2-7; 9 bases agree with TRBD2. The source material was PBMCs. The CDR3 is CASSLSPGLAGYEQYF. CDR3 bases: TGTGCCAGCAGCTTAAGCCCGGGACTAGCTGGCTACGAGCAGTACTTC.